The next 3 T cell receptor beta chains were all read from a single sample in a study of shared clonotypes between healthy human individuals. Profiled with immunoSEQ multiplex PCR; TCRdb holds only in-frame clones, not every one. This table holds roughly 650,000 clones, roughly 97% found once. The sequenced sample was naive CD4+ T cells sorted from blood. Documented subset: CD45RA+ positively selected. The receptors stem from a woman aged 25 to 39 in good health.

The chain joins TRBV5-1 to TRBJ1-3, with TRBD1 identical over 9 bases. This CDR3 is 15 amino acids long. Germline CDR1 and CDR2: SGHRS and YFSETQ. Trimming cost V 5 bases and J 2 bases; bases outside gene matches: 5. The CDR3 is CASSLQGATGNTIYF. The DNA of the CDR3 is TGCGCCAGCAGTTTACAGGGGGCAACTGGAAACACCATATATTTT.

V gene TRBV11-2 combines with J gene TRBJ1-4; D possibly corresponds to TRBD1 (6 bases). The CDR3 has 17 residues. Trimming stripped 4 bases from V and 4 bases from J, with 19 bases between. Germline loops: CDR1 SGHAT, CDR2 FQNNGV. CDR3 in DNA: TGTGCCAGCAGCTCTTACCCTCGGGGGGCACTTAATGAAAAACTGTTTTTT. As protein: CASSSYPRGALNEKLFF.

The genes are TRBV18 and TRBJ1-1; D is possibly TRBD1 (5 bases). CDR1 and CDR2 from the germline V gene are KGHSH and LQKENI. This CDR3 is built from 13 residues. The V end lost 2 bases, the J end lost 5 bases, and 9 bases lay between the germline ends. Here the CDR3 reads CASSPNEGTEAFF. CDR3 in DNA: TGTGCCAGCTCACCAAATGAGGGGACTGAAGCTTTCTTT.